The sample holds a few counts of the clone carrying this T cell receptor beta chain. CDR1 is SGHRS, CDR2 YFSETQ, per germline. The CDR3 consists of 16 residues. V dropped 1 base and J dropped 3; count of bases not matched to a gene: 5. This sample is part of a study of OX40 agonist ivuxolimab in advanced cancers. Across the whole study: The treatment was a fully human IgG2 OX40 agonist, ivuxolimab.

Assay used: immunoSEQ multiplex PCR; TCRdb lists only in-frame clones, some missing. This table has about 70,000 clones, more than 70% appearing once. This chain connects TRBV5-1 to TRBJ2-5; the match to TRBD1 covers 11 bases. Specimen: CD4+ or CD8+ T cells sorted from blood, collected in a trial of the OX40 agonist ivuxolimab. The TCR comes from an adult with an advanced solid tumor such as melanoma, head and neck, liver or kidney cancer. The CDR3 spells CASSLWTGGNKETQYF. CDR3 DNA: TGCGCCAGCAGCTTGTGGACAGGGGGCAACAAAGAGACCCAGTACTTC. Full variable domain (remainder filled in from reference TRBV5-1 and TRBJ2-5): KAGVTQTPRYLIKTRGQQVTLSCSPISGHRSVSWYQQTPGQGLQFLFEYFSETQRNKGNFPGRFSGRQFSNSRSEMNVSTLELGDSALYLCASSLWTGGNKETQYFGPGTRLLVL.